These 20 T cell receptor beta chains were all obtained from the same sample, sequenced in a study of cytomegalovirus exposure and HLA in healthy donors. The protocol was immunoSEQ multiplex PCR, while the TCRdb copy is restricted to in-frame clones and leaves out a portion. The sample lists about 160,000 clones, roughly 86% seen once, with about 9.3% in the top ten. Sequenced: PBMCs. These receptors all stem from a woman younger than 30 in good health and CMV-seropositive.

J is TRBJ2-7 and V is TRBV19; the match to TRBD2 covers 9 bases. CDR1 and CDR2 from the germline V gene are LNHDA and SQIVND (reference sequence). V dropped 3 bases and J dropped 0; count of bases not matched to a gene: 3. This CDR3 is built from 15 residues. CDR3 loop: CASSMGAGGSYEQYF. CDR3 DNA sequence: TGTGCCAGTAGTATGGGAGCGGGGGGCTCCTACGAGCAGTACTTC.

The chain has TRBV4-2 and TRBJ2-7; 11 bases match TRBD2. The germline CDR1 and CDR2 sequences are LGHNA and YNFKEQ. The CDR3 loop spans 18 amino acids. V dropped 4 bases and J dropped 5; count of bases not matched to a gene: 16. CDR3 protein: CASSPQGVTSGRVNEQYF. The CDR3 region has the DNA TGTGCCAGCAGCCCCCAGGGGGTCACTAGCGGGAGAGTCAACGAGCAGTACTTC.

The V call is TRBV10-3, the J call TRBJ2-3, with 14 positions matching TRBD2. After removal of 7 bases from V and 4 bases from J, the junction contained 1 base not matched to a gene. The CDR3 has 14 amino acids. Germline lookup yields CDR1 ENHRY and CDR2 SYGVKD. CDR3 loop: CAIMTSGRADTQYF. In DNA form, the CDR3 reads TGTGCCATCATGACTAGCGGGAGGGCAGATACGCAGTATTTT.

J is TRBJ1-3 and V is TRBV19; possibly TRBD1 for D (5 bases). Germline V gives CDR1 LNHDA, CDR2 SQIVND (reference sequence). The CDR3 contains 15 residues. Trimming pared 5 bases from V and 4 bases from J, leaving 15 bases between. The CDR3: CASSVPGVGGNTIYF. In DNA, the CDR3 is TGTGCCAGTAGTGTTCCGGGGGTCGGAGGAAACACCATATATTTT. Full variable domain (remainder filled in from reference TRBV19 and TRBJ1-3): DGGITQSPKYLFRKEGQNVTLSCEQNLNHDAMYWYRQDPGQGLRLIYYSQIVNDFQKGDIAEGYSVSREKKESFPLTVTSAQKNPTAFYLCASSVPGVGGNTIYFGEGSWLTVV.

The CDR3 loop reads CASSRGQLTEAFF. CDR3 coding DNA: TGTGCCAGCAGCCGCGGACAGTTAACTGAAGCTTTCTTT. The chain joins TRBV7-3 to TRBJ1-1; D may be TRBD1 (6 bases). Per germline, CDR1 SGHTA and CDR2 FQGTGA. V dropped 5 bases and J dropped 5 bases, with 12 bases sitting between them. The CDR3 sequence is 13 residues long.

V usage is TRBV15 and J usage is TRBJ1-2, with D possibly matching TRBD1 (5 bases). Germline assignment: CDR1 LNHNV and CDR2 YYDKDF (reference sequence). Trimming shortened V by 0 bases and J by 5 bases, and 28 bases separated the two germline ends. The CDR3 covers 20 residues. This CDR3 is CATSRDLLGSPGRDQYGYTF. The CDR3 nucleotides are TGTGCCACCAGCAGAGATCTCTTGGGCAGTCCGGGGCGGGATCAATATGGCTACACCTTC.

J is TRBJ2-1 and V is TRBV13, with 12 bases lining up with TRBD2. V lost 5 bases, J lost 5 bases, and 7 bases stayed unmatched. The CDR3 is made up of 16 amino acids. Germline V gene sequence: CDR1 PRHDT, CDR2 FYEKMQ (reference sequence). CDR3 region: CASSQRTSGNNNEQFF. In DNA form, the CDR3 reads TGTGCCAGCAGCCAAAGGACTAGCGGGAACAACAATGAGCAGTTCTTC.

The V and J genes are TRBV28 and TRBJ2-7, with 7 bases aligning to TRBD1. Trimming removed 5 bases from V and 2 bases from J; junction bases left unmatched: 3. Per germline, CDR1 MDHEN and CDR2 SYDVKM. This CDR3 region has 13 residues. The DNA for the CDR3 is TGTGCCAGCAGTAGGGACAGCCCCTACGAGCAGTACTTC. It translates to CASSRDSPYEQYF.

This clone was seen a single time. The chain links TRBV10-2 to TRBJ1-1, with TRBD1 matching over 8 bases. The junction had 12 bases not matched to a gene; V was cut back by 4 bases and J by 8 bases. The CDR3 extends over 15 amino acids. Per germline, CDR1 WSHSY and CDR2 SAAADI. CDR3 nucleotide sequence: TGCGCCAGCAGTGCCCCCAACAGACAGGGGTCCGAAGCTTTCTTT. Encoded protein: CASSAPNRQGSEAFF.

The CDR3 nucleotides are TGTGCCAGTAGTATGGTAATCAGCAATGAGCAGTTCTTC. Translation: CASSMVISNEQFF. The chain joins TRBV19 to TRBJ2-1; no clear D gene. The CDR3 runs 13 residues. V was cut by 3 bases and J by 6 bases, with 9 bases left in between. CDR1 is LNHDA, CDR2 SQIVND, per germline (reference sequence).

CDR3 nucleotides: TGTGCCAGCAGCTTGAGGCTAGGATCAACCGGGGAGCTGTTTTTT. Its translation is CASSLRLGSTGELFF. J is TRBJ2-2 and V is TRBV11-2; D unresolved. This CDR3 contains 15 residues. Between the trimmed V and J ends, which lost 3 bases and 5 bases, there was a span of 13 bases. From germline, CDR1 is SGHAT and CDR2 FQNNGV.

The chain links TRBV2 to TRBJ2-1, with TRBD2 identical over 7 bases. The germline CDR1 and CDR2 sequences are SNHLY and FYNNEI. J was trimmed by 1 base and V by 6 bases; bases with no gene match: 6. The CDR3 is 15 amino acids. As DNA, the CDR3 is TGTGCCAGCAGAGGGGAGCGGGATTCCTACAATGAGCAGTTCTTC. Its protein product is CASRGERDSYNEQFF.

The V and J genes are TRBV29-1 and TRBJ2-7; no clear D. The ends were cut back, 6 bases at V and 2 bases at J, with 11 bases in the middle. Per germline, CDR1 SQVTM and CDR2 ANQGSEA. CDR3 length: 12 residues. CDR3 coding DNA: TGCAGCGTCCTCGGTATGACCTACGAGCAGTACTTC. Translating it yields CSVLGMTYEQYF.

The chain has TRBV13 and TRBJ2-1; 7 bases agree with TRBD1. J lost 7 bases, V lost 4 bases, and 13 bases had no gene match. This CDR3 has 16 amino acids. Germline V gives CDR1 PRHDT, CDR2 FYEKMQ (reference sequence). The CDR3 DNA reads as TGTGCCAGCAGCTCCACAACCAACGACAGGGAAAATGAGCAGTTCTTC. It codes for CASSSTTNDRENEQFF.

The CDR3, as DNA: TGTGCCAGTAGTCCCCGGGACTCCTACTACAATGAGCAGTTCTTC. Amino acid sequence: CASSPRDSYYNEQFF. The chain couples TRBV19 to TRBJ2-1; D is perhaps TRBD2 (6 bases). V was pared by 5 bases and J by 3 bases, with 14 bases between. The CDR3 sequence is 15 residues long. The germline V gene encodes CDR1 LNHDA and CDR2 SQIVND (reference sequence).

The rearrangement uses TRBV25-1 and TRBJ2-5; D remains ambiguous. Germline V gene data show CDR1 as MGHDK and CDR2 as SYGVNS. The V gene lost 2 bases and the J gene lost 1 base, with 17 bases spanning the gap. This CDR3 is 17 amino acids long. CDR3 residues: CASSERVWFPAQETQYF. CDR3 coding DNA: TGTGCCAGCAGTGAACGGGTCTGGTTCCCCGCCCAAGAGACCCAGTACTTC.

The rearrangement joins TRBV6-6 to TRBJ2-7; 11 positions match TRBD2. The CDR3 consists of 14 residues. Germline V gives CDR1 MNHNY, CDR2 SVGAGI (reference sequence). The trim removed 6 bases at V and 6 bases at J, leaving 7 bases unmatched. The CDR3 coding sequence is TGTGCCAGCAGGGACATAGCGGGAGGGCTCGAGCAGTACTTC. It translates to CASRDIAGGLEQYF.

The chain uses TRBV28 and TRBJ1-2; possible D gene TRBD1, 6 bases. Per germline, CDR1 MDHEN and CDR2 SYDVKM. This CDR3 region has 13 residues. V gave up 3 bases and J gave up 5 bases, with 10 bases separating them. Here the CDR3 DNA reads TGTGCCAGCAGTTTCGCCAGGGGTTATGGCTACACCTTC. Translating it yields CASSFARGYGYTF.

CDR3 amino acids: CASSLFGRNGYTF. As DNA, the CDR3 is TGTGCCAGCAGTTTATTCGGTCGTAATGGCTACACCTTC. The V and J genes are TRBV28 and TRBJ1-2; unclear D gene. V lost 1 base to trimming and J lost 6 bases, with 9 bases between them. This CDR3 is 13 amino acids long. Germline V gene sequence: CDR1 MDHEN, CDR2 SYDVKM.

V is TRBV7-2 and J is TRBJ2-3, with 9 bases aligning to TRBD2. V gave up 6 bases and J gave up 1 base; unmatched junction bases: 14. The germline V gene has CDR1 SGHTA and CDR2 FQGNSA. The CDR3 is 18 residues long. CDR3 sequence (DNA): TGTGCCAGCAGGGGAGGGGGTAGCGGGAGTACCGGCACAGATACGCAGTATTTT. Protein: CASRGGGSGSTGTDTQYF.